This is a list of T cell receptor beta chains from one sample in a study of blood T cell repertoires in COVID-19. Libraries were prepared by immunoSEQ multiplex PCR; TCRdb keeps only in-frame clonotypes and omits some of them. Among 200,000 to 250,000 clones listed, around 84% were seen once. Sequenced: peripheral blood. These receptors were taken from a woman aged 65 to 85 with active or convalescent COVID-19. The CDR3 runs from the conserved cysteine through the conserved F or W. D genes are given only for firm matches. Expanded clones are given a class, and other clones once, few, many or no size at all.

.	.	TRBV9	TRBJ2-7	TGTGCCAGCGGGAGTAAGGCGGCAACCTACGAGCAGTACTTC	CASGSKAATYEQYF
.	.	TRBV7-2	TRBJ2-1	TGTGCCAGCAGCCGCGGCGGGCTGAGCGGTTACAATGAGCAGTTCTTC	CASSRGGLSGYNEQFF
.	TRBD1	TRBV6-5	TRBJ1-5	TGTGCCAGCAGTTACAGCAGGGGGATCCAGCCCCAGCATTTT	CASSYSRGIQPQHF
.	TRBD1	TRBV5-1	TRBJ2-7	TGCGCCAGCAGCCCCGGGACAGGGATAAGCTCCTACGAGCAGTACTTC	CASSPGTGISSYEQYF
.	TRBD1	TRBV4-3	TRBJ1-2	TGCGCCAGCAGCCAAGGGTCCGAGGCCCCGGACAGGGACTATGGCTACACCTTC	CASSQGSEAPDRDYGYTF
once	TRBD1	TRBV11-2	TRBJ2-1	TGTGCCAGCAGCTTACAGGGGGCCTACAATGAGCAGTTCTTC	CASSLQGAYNEQFF
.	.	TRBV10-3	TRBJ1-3	TGTGCCATCAGTGAGCAGGGCTTCTCTGGAAACACCATATATTTT	CAISEQGFSGNTIYF
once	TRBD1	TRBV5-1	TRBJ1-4	TGCGCCAGCAGCTCCGGACAGGGAACTGAAAAACTGTTTTTT	CASSSGQGTEKLFF
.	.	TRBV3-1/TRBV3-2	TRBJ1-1	TGTGCCAGCGCTCGGGAGGGTCTCTCTGAAGCTTTCTTT	CASAREGLSEAFF
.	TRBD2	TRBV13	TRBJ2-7	TGTGCCAGCAGCTTGACTAGCGGGGGGGCCTACGAGCAGTACTTC	CASSLTSGGAYEQYF
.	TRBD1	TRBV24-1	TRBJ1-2	TGTGCCACCAGGCCATGGGACAGATCTGCTGGCTACACCTTC	CATRPWDRSAGYTF
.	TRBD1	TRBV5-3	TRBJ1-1	TGTGCCAGAAGCTGGCCCCGGACAGGGGAGACTGAAGCTTTCTTT	CARSWPRTGETEAFF
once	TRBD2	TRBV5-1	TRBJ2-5	TGCGCCAGCAGCCCCCTGGAGCGAGCGGGGGGGCTGGGGACCCAGTACTTC	CASSPLERAGGLGTQYF
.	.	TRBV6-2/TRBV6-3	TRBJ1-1	TGTGCCAGCAGTTACCCGGGAAGGAACACTGAAGCTTTCTTT	CASSYPGRNTEAFF
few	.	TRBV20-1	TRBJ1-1	TGCAGTGCCAGTGACGGCTATGAGGGCACTGAAGCTTTCTTT	CSASDGYEGTEAFF
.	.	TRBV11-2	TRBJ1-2	TGTGCCAGCAGCTTAGATATAGGGGCCGACGGCTACACCTTC	CASSLDIGADGYTF
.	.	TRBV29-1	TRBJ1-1	TGCAGCCTCTTTATGAACACTGAAGCTTTCTTT	CSLFMNTEAFF
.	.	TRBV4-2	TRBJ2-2	TGTGCCAGCAGCCAAGAGTTTGAGTTAGCGAACACCGGGGAGCTGTTTTTT	CASSQEFELANTGELFF
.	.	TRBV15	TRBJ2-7	TGTGCCACCAGCGGCAGGGCCTACGAGCAGTACTTC	CATSGRAYEQYF
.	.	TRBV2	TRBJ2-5	TGTGCCAGCAAGGGGGACCAAGAGACCCAGTACTTC	CASKGDQETQYF
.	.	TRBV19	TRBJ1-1	TGTGCCAGTAGTATAGGCCTAGGCGCTCCGAACACTGAAGCTTTCTTT	CASSIGLGAPNTEAFF
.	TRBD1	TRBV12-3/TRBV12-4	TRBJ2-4	TGTGCCAGCAGAACCGGGACAGCAAACATTCAGTACTTC	CASRTGTANIQYF
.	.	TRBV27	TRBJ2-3	TGTGCCAGCAGTTTAGGACTGCTCACAGATACGCAGTATTTT	CASSLGLLTDTQYF
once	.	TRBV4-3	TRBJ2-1	TGCGCCAGCAGCCTGCAAGCAGACTTACGCTCCAATGAGCAGTTCTTC	CASSLQADLRSNEQFF
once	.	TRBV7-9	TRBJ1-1	TGTGCCAGCAGCTTAGGGGGAGGGAACACTGAAGCTTTCTTT	CASSLGGGNTEAFF
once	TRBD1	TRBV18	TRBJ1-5	TGTGCCAGCTCAGAAGGACAGGGGGCTCTTCAGCCCCAGCATTTT	CASSEGQGALQPQHF
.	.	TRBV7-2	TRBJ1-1	TGTGCCAGCAGCTTGGTAGGGGGATTGTACACTGAAGCTTTCTTT	CASSLVGGLYTEAFF
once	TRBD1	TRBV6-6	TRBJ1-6	TGTGCCAGCAGCCCGACAGGGAACGTTTCACCCCTCCACTTT	CASSPTGNVSPLHF
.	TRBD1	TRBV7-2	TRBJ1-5	TGTGCCAGCAGCTTAAGATTGGGACAGGGGGCTCAGCCCCAGCATTTT	CASSLRLGQGAQPQHF
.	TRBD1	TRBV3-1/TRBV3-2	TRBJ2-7	TGTGCCAGCAGCCAGTGGACAGGAACCTACGAGCAGTACTTC	CASSQWTGTYEQYF
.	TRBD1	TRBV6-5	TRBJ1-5	TGTGCCAGCAGCTACCGGGACAGTCCTCCCCAGCCCCAGCATTTT	CASSYRDSPPQPQHF
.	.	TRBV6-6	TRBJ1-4	TGTGCCAGCAGTTACCCGCAGGGCCCAACTAATGAAAAACTGTTTTTT	CASSYPQGPTNEKLFF
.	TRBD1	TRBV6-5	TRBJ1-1	TGTGCCAGCAGTAGTGAAGGACAGGGAGAAACTGAAGCTTTCTTT	CASSSEGQGETEAFF
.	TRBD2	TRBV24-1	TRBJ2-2	TGTGCCACCTCTAGCGGGGGCCGCAACACCGGGGAGCTGTTTTTT	CATSSGGRNTGELFF
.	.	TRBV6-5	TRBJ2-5	TGTGCCAGCAGTTCGCCCCGGGACTCGCAAGAGACCCAGTACTTC	CASSSPRDSQETQYF
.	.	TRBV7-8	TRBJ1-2	TGTGCCAGCAGCCCGCTAGGGGGTGGCTACACCTTC	CASSPLGGGYTF
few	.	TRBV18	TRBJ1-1	TGTGCCAGCTCACCCTTGACAGTTGAAGCTTTCTTT	CASSPLTVEAFF
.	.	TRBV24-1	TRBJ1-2	TGTGCCACCAGTGACCCGGCAGGGAGGGCAGGCGGCTACACCTTC	CATSDPAGRAGGYTF
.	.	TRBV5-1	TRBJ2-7	TGCGCCAGCAGCCTGTCAGGAATAGGCGAGCAGTACTTC	CASSLSGIGEQYF
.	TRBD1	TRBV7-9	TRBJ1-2	TGTGCCAGCAGCCCCGGGACAGGGTTGCTAGAGGATGGCTACACCTTC	CASSPGTGLLEDGYTF
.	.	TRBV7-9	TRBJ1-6	TGTGCCAGCAGCCCATCCAGGAATAATTCACCCCTCCACTTT	CASSPSRNNSPLHF
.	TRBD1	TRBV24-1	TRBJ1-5	TGTGCCACCAGTGATCGGGACAGGGGGGCAAATCAGCCCCAGCATTTT	CATSDRDRGANQPQHF
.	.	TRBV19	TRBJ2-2	TGTGCCACCTCTCGGGGGAGCTCTTGGACCGGGGAGCTGTTTTTT	CATSRGSSWTGELFF
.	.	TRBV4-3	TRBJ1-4	TGCGCCAGCAGCCAAGGTTCGATGGGAGCAGAACTGTTTTTT	CASSQGSMGAELFF
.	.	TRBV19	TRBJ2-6	TGTGCCAGTAAGACAGTGCTAATCTCTGGGGCCAACGTCCTGACTTTC	CASKTVLISGANVLTF
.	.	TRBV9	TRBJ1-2	TGTGCCAGCAGCGTAGCTACGGCAGGGCATGGCTACACCTTC	CASSVATAGHGYTF
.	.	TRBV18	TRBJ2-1	TGTGCCAGCTCACCGCCGGGTGGGGGCGGCGAGCAGTTCTTC	CASSPPGGGGEQFF
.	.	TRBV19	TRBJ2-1	TGTGCCAGTAATACAGGGTTATACAATGAGCAGTTCTTC	CASNTGLYNEQFF
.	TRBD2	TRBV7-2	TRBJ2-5	TGTGCCAGCAGGGAACCGGGACTACAAGAGACCCAGTACTTC	CASREPGLQETQYF